Each of the 25 T cell receptor beta chains below was sequenced from the same sample in a study of long-term antiretroviral therapy in people with HIV. A v3.0 immunoSEQ assay was performed at survey level. TCRdb's table, derived via immunoSEQ multiplex PCR, lists solely in-frame clones and lacks some. The table includes 25,000 to 30,000 clones, about 96% detected once. Here the sequenced sample was unsorted PBMCs, taken 5.3 years after starting antiretroviral therapy. These TCRs come from a man under 40 with HIV.

The rearrangement links TRBV7-2 to TRBJ1-1; D is unclear. The CDR3 has 13 amino acids. The germline V and J ends were trimmed by 7 bases and 6 bases, with 15 bases remaining between them. The germline gives CDR1 SGHTA, CDR2 FQGNSA. The CDR3 loop is CASNVAVGAEAFF. The CDR3 DNA reads as TGTGCCAGCAACGTGGCCGTAGGCGCTGAAGCTTTCTTT.

The CDR3 reads CASSLSRQGAYGYTF. The CDR3 nucleotides are TGTGCCAGCAGCTTATCGCGACAGGGGGCCTATGGCTACACCTTC. The V gene is TRBV7-9, the J gene TRBJ1-2; 10 positions match TRBD1. Per the germline V gene, CDR1 is SEHNR and CDR2 is FQNEAQ (reference sequence). The V segment lost 2 bases and the J segment 4 bases; nucleotides outside the gene matches: 4. CDR3 size: 15 residues.

J is TRBJ2-7 and V is TRBV7-6; a weak D match, TRBD1 (6 bases). Germline CDR1 SGHVS, CDR2 FNYEAQ. The V and J ends lost 0 bases and 5 bases respectively, with 11 bases between them. The CDR3 covers 14 residues. The CDR3 reads CASSLAPGADEQYF. As DNA, the CDR3 is TGTGCCAGCAGCTTAGCACCAGGGGCCGACGAGCAGTACTTC.

This clone occurred once. V is TRBV28 and J is TRBJ2-7; D possibly corresponds to TRBD2 (5 bases). CDR3 size: 15 residues. The germline gives CDR1 MDHEN, CDR2 SYDVKM. Trimming removed 3 bases from V and 0 bases from J, with 12 bases in between. Here the CDR3 DNA reads TGTGCCAGCAGTTTCGCCGGCGGGTCCTCCTACGAGCAGTACTTC. Its translation: CASSFAGGSSYEQYF.

The chain carries TRBV19 and TRBJ1-4; D is unclear. Deletions cut 3 bases from V and 2 bases from J, with 4 bases between. The CDR3 loop spans 13 amino acids. CDR1 is LNHDA, CDR2 SQIVND, per germline (reference sequence). CDR3 in amino acids: CASSISTNEKLFF. DNA for the CDR3: TGTGCCAGTAGTATTTCGACTAATGAAAAACTGTTTTTT. Combining the CDR3 with reference TRBV19 and TRBJ1-4 gives the whole variable domain DGGITQSPKYLFRKEGQNVTLSCEQNLNHDAMYWYRQDPGQGLRLIYYSQIVNDFQKGDIAEGYSVSREKKESFPLTVTSAQKNPTAFYLCASSISTNEKLFFGSGTQLSVL.

The chain employs TRBV25-1 and TRBJ1-2; possible D gene TRBD1, 5 bases. V lost 6 bases, J lost 4 bases, and 15 bases lay in between. Germline V lookup: CDR1 MGHDK, CDR2 SYGVNS. The CDR3 runs 14 residues. Written as DNA, the CDR3 is TGTGCCAGCAGGGGTCAGGGAGCGGGCTATGGCTACACCTTC. It translates to CASRGQGAGYGYTF.

V is TRBV19 and J is TRBJ1-4; D may be TRBD1 (5 bases). This CDR3 contains 13 residues. V lost 7 bases, J lost 5 bases, and 11 bases lay in between. The V gene's germline CDR1 is LNHDA and CDR2 SQIVND (reference sequence). The CDR3 loop reads CASNWDSNEKLFF. For the CDR3, the DNA is TGTGCCAGTAATTGGGACTCGAATGAAAAACTGTTTTTT.

The chain combines TRBV6-4 with TRBJ2-3; 7 bases fit TRBD2. V shed 6 bases, J shed 4 bases, and the junction held 7 bases outside the gene matches. Germline V gene sequence: CDR1 MRHNA, CDR2 SNTAGT. CDR3 length: 14 amino acids. Here the CDR3 DNA reads TGTGCCAGCAGGGCCAGCGGGGCCCCAGATACGCAGTATTTT. This gives the protein CASRASGAPDTQYF.

This clone was found once. The chain combines TRBV7-9 with TRBJ2-7; tentative D call: TRBD2 (5 bases). The CDR3 is made up of 13 amino acids. CDR1 and CDR2 from the germline V gene are SEHNR and FQNEAQ (reference sequence). V was cut by 4 bases and J by 3 bases, with 10 bases left in between. The CDR3 sequence: CASSYPGDYEQYF. As DNA, the CDR3 is TGTGCCAGCAGCTACCCCGGGGACTACGAGCAGTACTTC.

The gene calls are TRBV4-2 and TRBJ2-7, with TRBD2 as a possible D gene (6 bases). CDR3 size: 16 residues. V was clipped by 4 bases and J by 0 bases, with 16 bases between them. The germline V gene has CDR1 LGHNA and CDR2 YNFKEQ. CDR3 region: CASSRTGTSSSYEQYF. The CDR3 DNA reads TGTGCCAGCAGCCGAACTGGGACTTCGAGCTCCTACGAGCAGTACTTC.

This clone was found once. The CDR3 sequence is CASSAYLEETQYF. DNA of the CDR3: TGTGCCAGCAGTGCTTATCTGGAAGAGACCCAGTACTTC. The V call is TRBV2, the J call TRBJ2-5, with D unresolved. The germline V gene has CDR1 SNHLY and CDR2 FYNNEI. The CDR3 has 13 residues. Trimming cost V 4 bases and J 3 bases, with 9 bases left between them. The full variable domain, in which reference TRBV2 and TRBJ2-5 provide the parts outside the CDR3, is EPEVTQTPSHQVTQMGQEVILRCVPISNHLYFYWYRQILGQKVEFLVSFYNNEISEKSEIFDDQFSVERPDGSNFTLKIRSTKLEDSAMYFCASSAYLEETQYFGPGTRLLVL.

The V call is TRBV7-6, the J call TRBJ1-2, with 9 bases lining up with TRBD1. This CDR3 region has 17 residues. The germline V gene encodes CDR1 SGHVS and CDR2 FNYEAQ. Unmatched junction bases numbered 9, after V lost 4 bases and J lost 0 bases. CDR3 DNA: TGTGCCAGCAGCTCCCAGGGACAGGGCGAACCTAACTATGGCTACACCTTC. Protein sequence: CASSSQGQGEPNYGYTF.

The rearrangement joins TRBV10-2 to TRBJ2-2; D gene ambiguous. CDR1 is WSHSY and CDR2 is SAAADI in the germline V gene. The CDR3 is 15 amino acids. V dropped 4 bases and J dropped 1 base, with 10 bases sitting between them. The CDR3 sequence is CASSVWAGNTGELFF. In nucleotides, the CDR3 is TGCGCCAGCAGTGTGTGGGCCGGGAACACCGGGGAGCTGTTTTTT.

CDR3 bases: TGTGCCAGCAGCCCCGGGACAGATTCCTACGAGCAGTACTTC. Amino acids: CASSPGTDSYEQYF. This chain connects TRBV4-2 to TRBJ2-7; 7 bases are a match to TRBD1. Germline V lookup: CDR1 LGHNA, CDR2 YNFKEQ. The J segment lost 1 base and the V segment lost 4 bases, leaving 4 bases of the junction unmatched. CDR3 size: 14 residues.

The V gene is TRBV9, the J gene TRBJ2-1; possibly TRBD1 or TRBD2 for D (5 bases each). The germline V and J ends were trimmed by 4 bases and 3 bases, with 14 bases remaining between them. CDR3 length: 15 residues. The germline V gene encodes CDR1 SGDLS and CDR2 YYNGEE. CDR3 sequence reads: CASSPTWGNYNEQFF. For the CDR3, the DNA is TGTGCCAGCAGCCCTACCTGGGGGAACTACAATGAGCAGTTCTTC.

The chain joins TRBV7-9 to TRBJ1-2; no definite D call. With 5 bases removed from V and 2 bases from J, the gap between germline ends came to 12 bases. Looked up from germline, CDR1 is SEHNR and CDR2 is FQNEAQ (reference sequence). CDR3 length equals 14 residues. Here the CDR3 reads CASSLEESNYGYTF. CDR3 in DNA: TGTGCCAGCAGCCTGGAGGAGAGCAACTATGGCTACACCTTC.

This sequence joins TRBV6-5 and TRBJ2-2; D unclear. V dropped 6 bases and J dropped 1 base, with 9 bases sitting between them. The CDR3 runs to 14 residues. The germline CDR1 and CDR2 sequences are MNHEY and SVGAGI. The CDR3 spells CASSPRRNTGELFF. The CDR3 DNA follows: TGTGCCAGCAGCCCACGAAGGAACACCGGGGAGCTGTTTTTT.

The rearrangement joins TRBV28 to TRBJ1-2, with D unclear. The CDR3 runs to 14 residues. Per the germline V gene, CDR1 is MDHEN and CDR2 is SYDVKM. Trimming removed 5 bases from V and 4 bases from J, with 14 bases in between. The CDR3, as DNA: TGTGCCAGCAGTGCACTGCTACAGCGCTATGGCTACACCTTC. Translating gives CASSALLQRYGYTF.

This clone was detected only once. The rearrangement links TRBV9 to TRBJ2-7; TRBD2 matches at 9 bases. This CDR3 spans 15 amino acids. Germline CDR1 reads SGDLS; CDR2 reads YYNGEE. The ends lost 0 bases at V and 6 bases at J; junction bases unmatched: 7. DNA of the CDR3: TGTGCCAGCAGCGTAGAAGGTAGCGGGAGTACCGAGCAGTACTTC. This gives the protein CASSVEGSGSTEQYF.

The chain joins TRBV5-1 to TRBJ2-7, with D possibly TRBD1 on 7 matching bases. The V gene's germline CDR1 is SGHRS and CDR2 YFSETQ. V was trimmed by 0 bases and J by 6 bases, leaving 13 bases between them. This CDR3 contains 14 residues. CDR3 in DNA: TGCGCCAGCAGCTTGGCCAGGGGGGTAGGCGAGCAGTACTTC. It codes for CASSLARGVGEQYF.

The chain combines TRBV5-4 with TRBJ1-1; D is unresolved. CDR1 is SGHNT and CDR2 is YYREEE in the germline V gene (reference sequence). This CDR3 is built from 12 residues. V dropped 5 bases and J dropped 7 bases, with 12 bases sitting between them. CDR3 bases: TGTGCCAGCAGTCACGGACCGTTTGAAGCTTTCTTT. The encoded protein is CASSHGPFEAFF.

V usage is TRBV19 and J usage is TRBJ2-3; 12 nucleotides line up with TRBD2. Germline V lookup: CDR1 LNHDA, CDR2 SQIVND (reference sequence). Trimming took 5 bases from V and 3 from J; bases not matched to a gene: 6. The CDR3 contains 16 residues. The CDR3 DNA is TGTGCCAGTAGTCCACAAGGACTAGCGGGGACAGATACGCAGTATTTT. Translation: CASSPQGLAGTDTQYF.

In DNA form, the CDR3 reads TGTGCCAGCAGTTCCGACTTTAGTAGATTCCAGTTCTTC. Amino acid sequence: CASSSDFSRFQFF. The chain uses TRBV28 and TRBJ2-1, with D uncertain. Trimming cost V 4 bases and J 13 bases, with 17 bases left between them. Germline loops: CDR1 MDHEN, CDR2 SYDVKM. The CDR3 spans 13 residues.

The chain links TRBV11-2 to TRBJ1-1; no firm D call. This CDR3 is 13 amino acids long. Trimming cost V 0 bases and J 3 bases, with 5 bases left between them. CDR1 and CDR2 (germline): SGHAT, FQNNGV. The CDR3 coding sequence is TGTGCCAGCAGCTTAGACCCTTACACTGAAGCTTTCTTT. Translating it yields CASSLDPYTEAFF. The full variable domain, rest sourced from reference TRBV11-2 and TRBJ1-1, is EAGVAQSPRYKIIEKRQSVAFWCNPISGHATLYWYQQILGQGPKLLIQFQNNGVVDDSQLPKDRFSAERLKGVDSTLKIQPAKLEDSAVYLCASSLDPYTEAFFGQGTRLTVV.

This chain links TRBV10-2 with TRBJ2-1; 13 bases map to TRBD2. V lost 6 bases, J lost 7 bases, and 6 bases stayed unmatched. The CDR3 runs to 15 residues. Germline V CDR1 and CDR2: WSHSY, SAAADI. The CDR3, as DNA: TGCGCCAGCAGCGGACTAGCGGGAGTCATGAATGAGCAGTTCTTC. It translates to CASSGLAGVMNEQFF.